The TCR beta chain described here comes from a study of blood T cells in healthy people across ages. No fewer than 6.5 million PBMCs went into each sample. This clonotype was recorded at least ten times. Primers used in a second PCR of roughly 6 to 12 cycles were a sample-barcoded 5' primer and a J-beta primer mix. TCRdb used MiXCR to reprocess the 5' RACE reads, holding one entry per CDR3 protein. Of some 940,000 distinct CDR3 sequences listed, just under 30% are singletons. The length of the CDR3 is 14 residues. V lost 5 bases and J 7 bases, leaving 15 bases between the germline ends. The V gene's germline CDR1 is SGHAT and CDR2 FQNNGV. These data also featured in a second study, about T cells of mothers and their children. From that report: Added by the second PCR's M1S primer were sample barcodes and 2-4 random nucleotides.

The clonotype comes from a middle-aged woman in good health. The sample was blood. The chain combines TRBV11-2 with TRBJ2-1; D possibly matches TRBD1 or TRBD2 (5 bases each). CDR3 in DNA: TGTGCCAGCAGCGTTGGGGGAAGGAATAATGAGCAGTTCTTC. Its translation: CASSVGGRNNEQFF.